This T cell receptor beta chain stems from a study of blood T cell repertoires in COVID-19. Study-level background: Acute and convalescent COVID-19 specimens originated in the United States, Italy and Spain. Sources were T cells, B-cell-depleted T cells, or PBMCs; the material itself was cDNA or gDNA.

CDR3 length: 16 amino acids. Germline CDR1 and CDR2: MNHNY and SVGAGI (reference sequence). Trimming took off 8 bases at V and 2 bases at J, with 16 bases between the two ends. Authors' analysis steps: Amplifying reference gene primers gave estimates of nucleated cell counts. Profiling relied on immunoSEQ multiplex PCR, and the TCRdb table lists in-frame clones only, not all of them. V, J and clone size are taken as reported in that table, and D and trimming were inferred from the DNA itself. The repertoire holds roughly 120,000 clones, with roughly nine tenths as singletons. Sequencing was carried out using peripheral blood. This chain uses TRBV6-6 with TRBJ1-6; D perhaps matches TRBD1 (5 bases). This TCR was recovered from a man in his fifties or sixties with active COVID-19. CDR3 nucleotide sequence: TGTGCCAGCCGGGAGGCCGGGGGTACCTATAATTCACCCCTCCACTTT. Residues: CASREAGGTYNSPLHF.